Listed below are T cell receptor beta chains from one sample, sequenced in a study of T cells in Graves' hyperthyroidism and ophthalmopathy. One entry per CDR3 protein, called by TCRdb with MiXCR from the multiplex PCR reads. The repertoire holds about 420,000 distinct CDR3 sequences, with 15% to 19% as singletons. Sequenced input: blood. These TCRs come from a woman aged 18 to 35 with Graves' hyperthyroidism. The CDR3 runs from the conserved cysteine through the conserved F or W. D genes are given only for firm matches. Clone size is shown for a subset of rows, as once, few, many or a class of expanded clone.

>TRBJ2-1|TRBV7-3|15|NA|NA
TGTGCCAGCAGCCCATTTTCAATCGGAGACAATGAGCAGTTCTTC
CASSPFSIGDNEQFF
>TRBJ2-5|TRBV5-1|17|NA|TRBD2
TGCGCCAGCAGCGAGGGACTAGCGGGGGTAGAACAAGAGACCCAGTACTTC
CASSEGLAGVEQETQYF
>TRBJ2-1|TRBV10-3|15|few|NA
TGTGCCATCAGTTCCGACAGGCTAGGATACAATGAGCAGTTCTTC
CAISSDRLGYNEQFF
>TRBJ1-1|TRBV30|14|many|NA
TGTGCCTGGAGTGGGGGGAAGAGGAACACTGAAGCTTTCTTT
CAWSGGKRNTEAFF
>TRBJ2-7|TRBV25-1|16|NA|TRBD1
TGTGCCAGCAGTGATACCGGGACAGGGAGGCCCTACGAGCAGTACTTC
CASSDTGTGRPYEQYF
>TRBJ1-1|TRBV6-1|14|many|TRBD1
TGTGCCACCATACAAATAGGGACAGGGAGTGAAGCTTTCTTT
CATIQIGTGSEAFF
>TRBJ1-6|TRBV15|19|many|TRBD1
TGTGCCACCAGCAGAGATGTAGGACAGGGGAGCTCCTATAATTCACCCCTCCACTTT
CATSRDVGQGSSYNSPLHF
>TRBJ2-5|TRBV11-2|17|NA|NA
TGTGCCAGCAGCTTCACCGCCGGATCTAGGACAGTGGAGACCCAGTACTTC
CASSFTAGSRTVETQYF
>TRBJ1-3|TRBV7-8|15|many|TRBD1
TGTGCCAGCAGCTTAGGGGACAGTGCTGGAAACACCATATATTTT
CASSLGDSAGNTIYF
>TRBJ1-1|TRBV18|14|NA|NA
TGTGCCAGCTCGGGGGGGGCAGGGTACACTGAAGCTTTCTTT
CASSGGAGYTEAFF
>TRBJ2-7|TRBV3-1|14|many|NA
TGTGCCAGCAGCCAAGGGGCAGTGGGCTACGAGCAGTACTTC
CASSQGAVGYEQYF
>TRBJ2-1|TRBV28|17|many|NA
TGTGCCAGCAGGCACCTAACTTGGCGGGGGCCATACAATGAGCAGTTCTTC
CASRHLTWRGPYNEQFF
>TRBJ2-5|TRBV18|14|many|NA
TGTGCCAGCTCACCAGCTTATACCCGGGAGACCCAGTACTTC
CASSPAYTRETQYF
>TRBJ1-6|TRBV6-2/TRBV6-3|15|NA|NA
TGTGCCAGCAGTTACTCTCAGCCTCATAATTCACCCCTCCACTTT
CASSYSQPHNSPLHF
>TRBJ1-6|TRBV12-3/TRBV12-4|14|many|TRBD1
TGTGCCAGCAGCTCTCGAGGGGGCAATTCACCCCTCCACTTT
CASSSRGGNSPLHF
>TRBJ1-2|TRBV12-3/TRBV12-4|14|NA|TRBD1
TGTGCCAGCAGGACCGGGACAGGGTATGATGGCTACACCTTC
CASRTGTGYDGYTF
>TRBJ2-3|TRBV30|12|many|NA
TGTGCCTGGAGCCCAACTAGCATAACGCAGTATTTT
CAWSPTSITQYF
>TRBJ2-1|TRBV30|16|many|TRBD2
TGTGCCTGGAGCTCGCTAGCGGGAGGGCCAAGCCCTGAGCAGTTCTTC
CAWSSLAGGPSPEQFF
>TRBJ1-2|TRBV2|15|many|NA
TGTGCCAGCAGTGAAGCGCTTCCCGGGCTCTATGGCTACACCTTC
CASSEALPGLYGYTF
>TRBJ2-2|TRBV18|14|many|TRBD2
TGTGCCAGCTCACCACGCCTAGCGGACGGGGAGCTGTTTTTT
CASSPRLADGELFF
>TRBJ2-5|TRBV12-3/TRBV12-4|15|many|TRBD2
TGTGCCAGCAGTTTAGAAGCGGGGGGGCCAGAGACCCAGTACTTC
CASSLEAGGPETQYF
>TRBJ2-3|TRBV10-3|16|NA|TRBD2
TGTGCCATCAGCGCAACTAGCGGTTCCCGCACAGATACGCAGTATTTT
CAISATSGSRTDTQYF
>TRBJ2-7|TRBV12-3/TRBV12-4|18|many|NA
TGTGCCAGCAGCCAAGGGCAGGGATGGGTTGGCCCCTACGGCGAGCAGTACTTC
CASSQGQGWVGPYGEQYF
>TRBJ2-3|TRBV19|16|many|TRBD2
TGTGCCAGTAGTACCCGGACTAGCGGGAGTTCAGATACGCAGTATTTT
CASSTRTSGSSDTQYF
>TRBJ2-1|TRBV30|13|many|NA
TGTGCCTGCACCTCCGACAAAGTGGATGAGCAGTTCTTC
CACTSDKVDEQFF
>TRBJ2-3|TRBV6-1|14|many|NA
TGTGCCAGCACTATGACAGGCCCCACAGATACGCAGTATTTT
CASTMTGPTDTQYF
>TRBJ1-4|TRBV12-3/TRBV12-4|14|many|NA
TGTGCCAGCAGTTTAGGACTGGTTAATGAAAAACTGTTTTTT
CASSLGLVNEKLFF
>TRBJ2-1|TRBV11-3|14|many|NA
TGTGCCAGCAGCTTAGCGGACAGGGAGGGGGAGCAGTTCTTC
CASSLADREGEQFF
>TRBJ2-3|TRBV5-6|14|many|NA
TGTGCCAGCAGCTCGGTGGGGGAGACAGATACGCAGTATTTT
CASSSVGETDTQYF
>TRBJ2-7|TRBV19|17|many|TRBD2
TGTGCCAGTAGTATAGGCCTCCTAGCGGGAGGGGTCTACGAGCAGTACTTC
CASSIGLLAGGVYEQYF
>TRBJ1-6|TRBV7-9|15|NA|NA
TGTGCCAGCACAAGAGTAACAGGGAATAATTCACCCCTCCACTTT
CASTRVTGNNSPLHF
>TRBJ2-5|TRBV28|12|many|NA
TGTGCCAGCAGTTATTACGGGGAGACCCAGTACTTC
CASSYYGETQYF
>TRBJ2-4|TRBV7-8|14|NA|NA
TGTGCCAGCAGCTTGAGCGTGGCCAAAAACATTCAGTACTTC
CASSLSVAKNIQYF
>TRBJ2-1|TRBV11-1|16|many|NA
TGTGCCAGCAGCCTACTGCCAAGAGGGGGGGACAATGAGCAGTTCTTC
CASSLLPRGGDNEQFF
>TRBJ2-1|TRBV19|23|NA|TRBD1
TGTGCCAGTAGTTCCCGGGACAGGGGTGTATCTTTGGGACTAGGGAGCTCCTACAATGAGCAGTTCTTC
CASSSRDRGVSLGLGSSYNEQFF
>TRBJ2-1|TRBV29-1|11|many|NA
TGCAGCGTTGAATTAGGGCCCGAGCAGTTCTTC
CSVELGPEQFF